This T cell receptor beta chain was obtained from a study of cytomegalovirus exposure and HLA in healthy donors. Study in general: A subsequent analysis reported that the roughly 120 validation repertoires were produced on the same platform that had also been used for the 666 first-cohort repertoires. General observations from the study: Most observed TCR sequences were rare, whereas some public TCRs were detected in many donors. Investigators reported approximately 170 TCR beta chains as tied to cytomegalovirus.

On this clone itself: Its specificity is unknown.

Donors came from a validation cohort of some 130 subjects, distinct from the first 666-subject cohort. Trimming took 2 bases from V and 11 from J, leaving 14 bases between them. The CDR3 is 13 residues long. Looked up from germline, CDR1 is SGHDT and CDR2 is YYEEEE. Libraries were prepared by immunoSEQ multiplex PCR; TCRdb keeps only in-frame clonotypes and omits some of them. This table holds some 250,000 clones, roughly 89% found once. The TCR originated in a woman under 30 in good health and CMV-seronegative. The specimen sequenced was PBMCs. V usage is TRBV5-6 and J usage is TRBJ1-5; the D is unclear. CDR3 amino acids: CASSLGRSKAQHF. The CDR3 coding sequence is TGTGCCAGCAGCTTAGGGAGATCAAAGGCCCAGCATTTT.